These T cell receptor beta chains were read from a single sample in a study of cytomegalovirus exposure and HLA in healthy donors. This table comes from immunoSEQ multiplex PCR, and its TCRdb copy is limited to in-frame clones, with some not included. In the table there are 150,000 to 200,000 clones, around 70% of which are singletons. The sample was PBMCs. The receptors come from a man between 18 and 29 years old in good health and CMV-seropositive. Each CDR3 is given with its conserved first and last residue. The D gene is left open where the match is weak. The size of a clone is reported for some rows only, either as once, few or many, or as a class for expanded clones.

J gene: TRBJ1-5
clone size: -
V gene: TRBV28
D gene: TRBD1
CDR3 protein: CASSFRQGGQPQHF
CDR3 DNA: TGTGCCAGCAGTTTTAGGCAGGGGGGACAGCCCCAGCATTTT

J gene: TRBJ2-3
clone size: -
V gene: TRBV5-1
D gene: TRBD2
CDR3 protein: CASSLVGGTSGTDTQYF
CDR3 DNA: TGCGCCAGCAGCTTGGTTGGGGGGACTAGCGGGACAGATACGCAGTATTTT

J gene: TRBJ1-1
clone size: few
V gene: TRBV6-5
D gene: TRBD1
CDR3 protein: CASSYFSGQGLGAFF
CDR3 DNA: TGTGCCAGCAGTTACTTCTCCGGACAGGGGCTTGGGGCTTTCTTT

J gene: TRBJ1-1
clone size: -
V gene: TRBV19
D gene: TRBD1
CDR3 protein: CASSMRTGGEAFF
CDR3 DNA: TGTGCCAGTAGTATGAGGACAGGGGGCGAAGCTTTCTTT

J gene: TRBJ1-1
clone size: once
V gene: TRBV30
D gene: TRBD1
CDR3 protein: CAWSVGGMNTEAFF
CDR3 DNA: TGTGCCTGGAGTGTAGGGGGCATGAACACTGAAGCTTTCTTT

J gene: TRBJ2-5
clone size: -
V gene: TRBV19
D gene: -
CDR3 protein: CASSKPRDGRETQYF
CDR3 DNA: TGTGCCAGTAGTAAGCCTCGGGATGGTCGAGAGACCCAGTACTTC

J gene: TRBJ1-1
clone size: -
V gene: TRBV29-1
D gene: -
CDR3 protein: CSVETLNTEAFF
CDR3 DNA: TGCAGCGTGGAAACTTTGAACACTGAAGCTTTCTTT

J gene: TRBJ1-5
clone size: once
V gene: TRBV19
D gene: -
CDR3 protein: CASSRGRQNNQPQHF
CDR3 DNA: TGTGCCAGTAGCCGTGGCAGGCAGAACAATCAGCCCCAGCATTTT

J gene: TRBJ2-1
clone size: -
V gene: TRBV11-2
D gene: -
CDR3 protein: CASSFGEGEQFF
CDR3 DNA: TGTGCCAGCAGCTTTGGAGAGGGTGAGCAGTTCTTC

J gene: TRBJ1-1
clone size: once
V gene: TRBV19
D gene: -
CDR3 protein: CASSIRGGAMNTEAFF
CDR3 DNA: TGTGCCAGTAGTATAAGAGGGGGGGCGATGAACACTGAAGCTTTCTTT

J gene: TRBJ2-2
clone size: -
V gene: TRBV5-1
D gene: TRBD2
CDR3 protein: CASSLLAGGNTGELFF
CDR3 DNA: TGCGCCAGCAGCTTGCTAGCGGGGGGTAACACCGGGGAGCTGTTTTTT

J gene: TRBJ1-5
clone size: -
V gene: TRBV6-1
D gene: TRBD1
CDR3 protein: CASRPGTGSNQPQHF
CDR3 DNA: TGTGCCAGCAGACCCGGGACAGGCAGCAATCAGCCCCAGCATTTT

J gene: TRBJ2-3
clone size: few
V gene: TRBV5-6
D gene: -
CDR3 protein: CASSPVGGAVDTQYF
CDR3 DNA: TGTGCCAGCAGCCCGGTTGGGGGGGCCGTGGATACGCAGTATTTT

J gene: TRBJ2-3
clone size: -
V gene: TRBV5-1
D gene: -
CDR3 protein: CASSLEQGDSTDTQYF
CDR3 DNA: TGCGCCAGCAGCTTGGAGCAGGGCGACAGCACAGATACGCAGTATTTT

J gene: TRBJ1-2
clone size: -
V gene: TRBV6-1
D gene: TRBD1
CDR3 protein: CASSGGGTGGRQGYTF
CDR3 DNA: TGTGCCAGCAGTGGGGGTGGGACAGGGGGCAGACAAGGCTACACCTTC

J gene: TRBJ2-1
clone size: -
V gene: TRBV6-1
D gene: -
CDR3 protein: CASSELVADDYNEQFF
CDR3 DNA: TGTGCCAGCAGTGAATTAGTAGCGGACGACTACAATGAGCAGTTCTTC

J gene: TRBJ1-3
clone size: -
V gene: TRBV6-5
D gene: TRBD1
CDR3 protein: CASSYSGGGAGNTIYF
CDR3 DNA: TGTGCCAGCAGTTATTCGGGAGGGGGCGCGGGAAACACCATATATTTT

J gene: TRBJ1-4
clone size: -
V gene: TRBV14
D gene: -
CDR3 protein: CASSRGETTNEKLFF
CDR3 DNA: TGTGCCAGCAGCCGGGGGGAGACAACTAATGAAAAACTGTTTTTT

J gene: TRBJ2-5
clone size: -
V gene: TRBV27
D gene: -
CDR3 protein: CASSSPLQETQYF
CDR3 DNA: TGTGCCAGCAGTTCACCCCTACAAGAGACCCAGTACTTC

J gene: TRBJ2-3
clone size: -
V gene: TRBV28
D gene: -
CDR3 protein: CASSPNLLPGTDTQYF
CDR3 DNA: TGTGCCAGCAGTCCTAACCTTCTTCCGGGCACAGATACGCAGTATTTT

J gene: TRBJ2-1
clone size: -
V gene: TRBV19
D gene: TRBD2
CDR3 protein: CASSPAGLARSEQFF
CDR3 DNA: TGTGCCAGTAGTCCGGCCGGACTAGCTAGAAGTGAGCAGTTCTTC

J gene: TRBJ1-6
clone size: -
V gene: TRBV6-4
D gene: -
CDR3 protein: CASSDSIQSNSPLHF
CDR3 DNA: TGTGCCAGCAGTGACTCGATACAGAGCAATTCACCCCTCCACTTT

J gene: TRBJ1-2
clone size: many
V gene: TRBV6-4
D gene: -
CDR3 protein: CASSPGGLSYGYTF
CDR3 DNA: TGTGCCAGCAGCCCCGGCGGTTTAAGCTATGGCTACACCTTC

J gene: TRBJ1-6
clone size: few
V gene: TRBV19
D gene: -
CDR3 protein: CATGGYNSPLHF
CDR3 DNA: TGTGCGACCGGAGGATATAATTCACCCCTCCACTTT

J gene: TRBJ1-1
clone size: -
V gene: TRBV30
D gene: -
CDR3 protein: CAWSVGRKGTEAFF
CDR3 DNA: TGTGCCTGGAGTGTAGGGAGGAAGGGGACTGAAGCTTTCTTT

J gene: TRBJ1-2
clone size: -
V gene: TRBV7-9
D gene: -
CDR3 protein: CASSLVQAPRDGYTF
CDR3 DNA: TGTGCCAGCAGCTTAGTACAGGCACCTCGGGATGGCTACACCTTC

J gene: TRBJ2-3
clone size: -
V gene: TRBV7-9
D gene: -
CDR3 protein: CASSSRGFRSTDTQYF
CDR3 DNA: TGTGCCAGCAGCTCCAGAGGGTTCAGGAGCACAGATACGCAGTATTTT

J gene: TRBJ1-2
clone size: -
V gene: TRBV6-5
D gene: -
CDR3 protein: CASRPDRRSWGYTF
CDR3 DNA: TGTGCCAGCAGACCCGACAGGCGCTCCTGGGGCTACACCTTC

J gene: TRBJ2-1
clone size: -
V gene: TRBV21-1
D gene: -
CDR3 protein: CASSKKPGMGYNEQFF
CDR3 DNA: TGTGCCAGCAGCAAAAAACCGGGGATGGGCTACAATGAGCAGTTCTTC

J gene: TRBJ1-3
clone size: -
V gene: TRBV30
D gene: -
CDR3 protein: CAWSEFGVTGNTIYF
CDR3 DNA: TGTGCCTGGAGTGAGTTCGGGGTAACAGGAAACACCATATATTTT

J gene: TRBJ2-5
clone size: -
V gene: TRBV27
D gene: -
CDR3 protein: CASSQRHSGKETQYF
CDR3 DNA: TGTGCCAGCAGCCAAAGGCACTCGGGGAAGGAGACCCAGTACTTC

J gene: TRBJ2-1
clone size: -
V gene: TRBV30
D gene: TRBD2
CDR3 protein: CAWKGTSGGPRFYEQFF
CDR3 DNA: TGTGCCTGGAAGGGGACTAGCGGGGGGCCCCGGTTCTATGAGCAGTTCTTC

J gene: TRBJ2-2
clone size: few
V gene: TRBV2
D gene: TRBD2
CDR3 protein: CASSDVGLAGGLDTGELFF
CDR3 DNA: TGTGCCAGCAGTGACGTAGGACTAGCGGGAGGGCTGGACACCGGGGAGCTGTTTTTT

J gene: TRBJ2-1
clone size: -
V gene: TRBV4-1
D gene: -
CDR3 protein: CASSQETPDNEQFF
CDR3 DNA: TGCGCCAGCAGCCAAGAGACACCAGACAATGAGCAGTTCTTC

J gene: TRBJ1-2
clone size: -
V gene: TRBV6-5
D gene: -
CDR3 protein: CASSYSFKNYGYTF
CDR3 DNA: TGTGCCAGCAGTTACTCGTTTAAAAACTATGGCTACACCTTC

J gene: TRBJ2-5
clone size: -
V gene: TRBV11-2
D gene: TRBD1
CDR3 protein: CASSRDRGGVETQYF
CDR3 DNA: TGTGCCAGCAGCCGGGACAGGGGAGGGGTGGAGACCCAGTACTTC

J gene: TRBJ1-1
clone size: -
V gene: TRBV2
D gene: -
CDR3 protein: CASAPGGNTEAFF
CDR3 DNA: TGTGCCAGCGCCCCCGGGGGGAACACTGAAGCTTTCTTT

J gene: TRBJ1-1
clone size: -
V gene: TRBV7-9
D gene: TRBD1
CDR3 protein: CASSRDSMNTEAFF
CDR3 DNA: TGTGCCAGCAGCCGGGACAGTATGAACACTGAAGCTTTCTTT

J gene: TRBJ2-5
clone size: -
V gene: TRBV25-1
D gene: -
CDR3 protein: CATLIGAYF
CDR3 DNA: TGTGCCACCCTAATTGGGGCGTACTTC

J gene: TRBJ1-1
clone size: -
V gene: TRBV20-1
D gene: -
CDR3 protein: CSAEDYAPAFF
CDR3 DNA: TGCAGTGCTGAAGACTATGCCCCAGCTTTCTTT

J gene: TRBJ1-2
clone size: -
V gene: TRBV6-1
D gene: -
CDR3 protein: CASSEGGRAVGGYTF
CDR3 DNA: TGTGCCAGCAGTGAAGGAGGCAGGGCAGTGGGTGGCTACACCTTC

J gene: TRBJ2-1
clone size: -
V gene: TRBV7-8
D gene: TRBD2
CDR3 protein: CASTAPGLAGINEQFF
CDR3 DNA: TGTGCCAGCACCGCACCTGGACTAGCGGGGATCAATGAGCAGTTCTTC

J gene: TRBJ2-4
clone size: -
V gene: TRBV30
D gene: -
CDR3 protein: CAWTTGSGAKNIQYF
CDR3 DNA: TGTGCCTGGACAACAGGGTCCGGAGCCAAAAACATTCAGTACTTC

J gene: TRBJ1-1
clone size: -
V gene: TRBV14
D gene: TRBD1
CDR3 protein: CASSQNRQGASWNTEAFF
CDR3 DNA: TGTGCCAGCAGCCAAAATAGACAGGGGGCGAGCTGGAACACTGAAGCTTTCTTT